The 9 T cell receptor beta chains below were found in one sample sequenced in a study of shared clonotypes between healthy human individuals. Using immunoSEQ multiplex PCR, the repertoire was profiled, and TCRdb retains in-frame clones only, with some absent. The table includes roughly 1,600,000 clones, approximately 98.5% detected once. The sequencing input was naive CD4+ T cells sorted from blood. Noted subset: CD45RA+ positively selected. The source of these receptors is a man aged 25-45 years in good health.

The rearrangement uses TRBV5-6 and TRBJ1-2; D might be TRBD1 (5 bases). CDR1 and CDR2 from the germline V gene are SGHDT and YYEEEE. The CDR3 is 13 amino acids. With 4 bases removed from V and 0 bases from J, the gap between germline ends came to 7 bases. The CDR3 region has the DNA TGTGCCAGCAGCGGGGGTCCTAACTATGGCTACACCTTC. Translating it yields CASSGGPNYGYTF.

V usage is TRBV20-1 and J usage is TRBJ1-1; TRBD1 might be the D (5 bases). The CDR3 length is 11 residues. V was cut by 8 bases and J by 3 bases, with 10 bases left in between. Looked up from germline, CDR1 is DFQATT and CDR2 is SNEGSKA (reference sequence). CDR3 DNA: TGCAGTCCCCAGGGCGACACTGAAGCTTTCTTT. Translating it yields CSPQGDTEAFF.

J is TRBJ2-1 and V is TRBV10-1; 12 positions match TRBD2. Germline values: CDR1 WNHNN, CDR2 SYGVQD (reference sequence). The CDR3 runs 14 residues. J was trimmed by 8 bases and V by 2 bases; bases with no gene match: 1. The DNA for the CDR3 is TGCGCCAGCAGTGAGGCTAGCGGGAGGGATGAGCAGTTCTTC. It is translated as CASSEASGRDEQFF.

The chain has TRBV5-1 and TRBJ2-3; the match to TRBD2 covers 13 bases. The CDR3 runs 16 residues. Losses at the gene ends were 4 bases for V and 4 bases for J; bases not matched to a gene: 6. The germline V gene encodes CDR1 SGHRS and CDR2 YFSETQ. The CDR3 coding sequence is TGCGCCAGCAGCCGTGGACTAGCGGGAGTCGCAGATACGCAGTATTTT. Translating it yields CASSRGLAGVADTQYF.

The CDR3 protein is CASSLLDRGLQETQYF. CDR3 bases: TGTGCCAGCAGCTTACTGGACAGGGGACTTCAAGAGACCCAGTACTTC. The rearrangement joins TRBV5-8 to TRBJ2-5; 9 nucleotides agree with TRBD1. The V segment lost 2 bases and the J segment 2 bases; nucleotides outside the gene matches: 7. The CDR3 runs to 16 residues. The germline V gene encodes CDR1 SGHTS and CDR2 YDEGEE.

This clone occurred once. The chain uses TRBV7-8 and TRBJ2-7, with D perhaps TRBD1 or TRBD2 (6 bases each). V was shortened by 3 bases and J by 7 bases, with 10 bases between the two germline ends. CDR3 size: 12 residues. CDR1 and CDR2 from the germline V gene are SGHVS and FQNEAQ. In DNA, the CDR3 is TGTGCCAGCAGCTTCCCGGGGGCGGAGCAGTACTTC. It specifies CASSFPGAEQYF. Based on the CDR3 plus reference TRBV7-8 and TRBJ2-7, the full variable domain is GAGVSQSPRYKVAKRGQDVALRCDPISGHVSLFWYQQALGQGPEFLTYFQNEAQLDKSGLPSDRFFAERPEGSVSTLKIQRTQQEDSAVYLCASSFPGAEQYFGPGTRLTVT.

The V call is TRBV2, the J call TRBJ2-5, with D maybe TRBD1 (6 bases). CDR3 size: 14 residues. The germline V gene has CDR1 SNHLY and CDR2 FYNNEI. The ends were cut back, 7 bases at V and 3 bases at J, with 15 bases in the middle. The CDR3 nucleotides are TGTGCCAGCACCTTTACAGGGTTCGAAGAGACCCAGTACTTC. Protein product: CASTFTGFEETQYF. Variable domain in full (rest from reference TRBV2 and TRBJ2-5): EPEVTQTPSHQVTQMGQEVILRCVPISNHLYFYWYRQILGQKVEFLVSFYNNEISEKSEIFDDQFSVERPDGSNFTLKIRSTKLEDSAMYFCASTFTGFEETQYFGPGTRLLVL.

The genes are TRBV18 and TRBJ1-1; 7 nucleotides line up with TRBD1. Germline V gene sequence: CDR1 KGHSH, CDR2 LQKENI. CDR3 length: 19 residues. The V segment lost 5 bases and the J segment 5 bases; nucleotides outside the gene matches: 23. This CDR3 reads CASSSSTGLRQGLETEAFF. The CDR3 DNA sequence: TGTGCCAGCTCATCTTCCACCGGACTGAGACAGGGACTAGAAACTGAAGCTTTCTTT.

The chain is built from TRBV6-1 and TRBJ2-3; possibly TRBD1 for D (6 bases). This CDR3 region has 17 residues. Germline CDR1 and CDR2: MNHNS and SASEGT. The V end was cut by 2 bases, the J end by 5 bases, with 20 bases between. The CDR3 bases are TGTGCCAGCAGTGAAAGTCCGACAGGTTTTTTTTTAGATACGCAGTATTTT. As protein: CASSESPTGFFLDTQYF.